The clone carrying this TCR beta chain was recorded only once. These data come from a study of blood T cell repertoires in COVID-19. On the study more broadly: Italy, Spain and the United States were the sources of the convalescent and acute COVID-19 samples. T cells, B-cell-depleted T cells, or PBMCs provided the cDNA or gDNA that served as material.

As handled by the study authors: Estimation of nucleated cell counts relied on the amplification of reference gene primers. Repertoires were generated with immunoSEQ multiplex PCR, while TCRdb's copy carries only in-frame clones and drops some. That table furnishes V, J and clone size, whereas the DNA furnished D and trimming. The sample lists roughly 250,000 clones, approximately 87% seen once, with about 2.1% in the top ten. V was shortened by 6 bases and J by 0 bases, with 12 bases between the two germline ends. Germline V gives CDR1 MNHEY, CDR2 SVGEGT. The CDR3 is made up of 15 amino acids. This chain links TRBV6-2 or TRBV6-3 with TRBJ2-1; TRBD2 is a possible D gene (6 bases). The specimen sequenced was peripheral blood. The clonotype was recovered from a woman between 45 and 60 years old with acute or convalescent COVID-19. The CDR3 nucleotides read TGTGCCAGCAGCCTAGCGACTAGCTCCTACAATGAGCAGTTCTTC. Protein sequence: CASSLATSSYNEQFF.